The 18 T cell receptor beta chains presented below share a single source sample, sequenced in a study of T cells in pancreatic ductal adenocarcinoma (dated by TCRdb to between 2016 and 2019). The library was produced with the immunoSEQ multiplex PCR assay. Entries here come from immuneACCESS through TCRdb and include only in-frame sequences with V and J called. Some clones fail to appear in such tables; in the studies checked, an unresolved V gene covers under half of the shortfall, and the cause of the remainder is unknown. The sample yields fewer than 20,000 clones; around nine tenths were counted once. The biggest ten clones account for approximately 15% of the sample. Selected pancreatic ductal adenocarcinoma patients had undergone surgery without neoadjuvant therapy. Sequencing input: PBMCs. The source of these receptors is a human donor with pancreatic ductal adenocarcinoma.

V gene TRBV5-6 combines with J gene TRBJ2-3; TRBD2 aligns across 8 bases. The germline V gene has CDR1 SGHDT and CDR2 YYEEEE. Unmatched junction bases numbered 6, after V lost 0 bases and J lost 0 bases. CDR3 length: 17 residues. The CDR3 sequence: CASSLAAGGPSTDTQYF. CDR3 nucleotides: TGTGCCAGCAGCTTGGCCGCGGGGGGCCCTAGCACAGATACGCAGTATTTT.

The chain is built from TRBV6-1 and TRBJ2-7, with D unclear. The V end lost 0 bases, the J end lost 3 bases, and 12 bases lay between the germline ends. This CDR3 has 15 residues. Per the germline V gene, CDR1 is MNHNS and CDR2 is SASEGT. This CDR3 is CASSEALRSIYEQYF. CDR3 nucleotide sequence: TGTGCCAGCAGTGAAGCGCTTCGGTCGATCTACGAGCAGTACTTC.

V gene TRBV7-2 combines with J gene TRBJ2-5; no firm D call. Trimming cost V 1 base and J 2 bases, with 8 bases left between them. The CDR3 runs to 14 residues. Germline V gene lookup returns CDR1 SGHTA and CDR2 FQGNSA. Written as DNA, the CDR3 is TGTGCCAGCAGCTTAGTGGCAGTACAAGAGACCCAGTACTTC. As protein: CASSLVAVQETQYF. The full variable domain, in which reference TRBV7-2 and TRBJ2-5 provide the parts outside the CDR3, is GAGVSQSPSNKVTEKGKDVELRCDPISGHTALYWYRQSLGQGLEFLIYFQGNSAPDKSGLPSDRFSAERTGGSVSTLTIQRTQQEDSAVYLCASSLVAVQETQYFGPGTRLLVL.

J is TRBJ1-6 and V is TRBV18; 7 bases are shared with TRBD1. CDR3 length: 14 amino acids. Germline CDR1 reads KGHSH; CDR2 reads LQKENI. V lost 8 bases, J lost 5 bases, and 6 bases stayed unmatched. The CDR3 nucleotides read TGTGCCAGCCTAGGGGGCGCGAATAATTCACCCCTCCACTTT. Its translation: CASLGGANNSPLHF.

The gene calls are TRBV6-1 and TRBJ2-1; 12 bases are shared with TRBD2. There are 19 residues in the CDR3. Germline V gene lookup returns CDR1 MNHNS and CDR2 SASEGT. V lost 2 bases and J lost 0; bases outside the gene matches: 8. As DNA, the CDR3 is TGTGCCAGCAGTGAAAAGTCTAGCGGGAGGGGGAGCTCCTACAATGAGCAGTTCTTC. Protein sequence: CASSEKSSGRGSSYNEQFF.

The V call is TRBV6-5, the J call TRBJ1-5; D might be TRBD1 (6 bases). Trimming removed 6 bases at V and 3 bases at J, with 12 bases between. The CDR3 covers 14 residues. Germline lookup yields CDR1 MNHEY and CDR2 SVGAGI. The CDR3 spells CASRGQGFNQPQHF. The CDR3 DNA reads TGTGCCAGCAGAGGTCAGGGGTTCAATCAGCCCCAGCATTTT.

J is TRBJ2-2 and V is TRBV18, with no clear D. The germline gives CDR1 KGHSH, CDR2 LQKENI. V lost 1 base and J lost 0, with 9 bases in between. The CDR3 is 16 residues long. CDR3 protein: CASSPRTLTNTGELFF. Here the CDR3 DNA reads TGTGCCAGCTCACCACGGACCCTGACGAACACCGGGGAGCTGTTTTTT.

This clone was counted only a few times. The chain is built from TRBV13 and TRBJ2-7; D could derive from TRBD1 or TRBD2 (7 bases each). CDR3 size: 16 residues. V dropped 5 bases and J dropped 0 bases, with 17 bases sitting between them. CDR1 is PRHDT and CDR2 is FYEKMQ in the germline V gene (reference sequence). The CDR3 spells CASSQGGGLLSYEQYF. CDR3 nucleotides: TGTGCCAGCAGCCAGGGGGGGGGTCTCCTCTCCTACGAGCAGTACTTC. Together with reference TRBV13 and TRBJ2-7, the CDR3 gives the full variable domain: AAGVIQSPRHLIKEKRETATLKCYPIPRHDTVYWYQQGPGQDPQFLISFYEKMQSDKGSIPDRFSAQQFSDYHSELNMSSLELGDSALYFCASSQGGGLLSYEQYFGPGTRLTVT.

The J gene is TRBJ2-1, the V gene TRBV28, with 10 bases that match TRBD2. The V and J ends lost 6 bases and 4 bases, in that order; junction bases with no gene match: 12. The CDR3 totals 17 residues. Germline-derived CDR1 and CDR2 are MDHEN and SYDVKM. CDR3 protein: CASSPPAGGGSYNEQFF. The CDR3 region has the DNA TGTGCCAGCAGCCCACCAGCGGGAGGGGGCTCGTACAATGAGCAGTTCTTC.

This chain connects TRBV6-1 to TRBJ1-5, with D possibly TRBD1 on 5 matching bases. Germline loops: CDR1 MNHNS, CDR2 SASEGT. The CDR3 spans 14 residues. The V gene lost 1 base and the J gene lost 3 bases, with 7 bases spanning the gap. The CDR3: CASSEGTPNQPQHF. The CDR3, as DNA: TGTGCCAGCAGTGAAGGGACACCCAATCAGCCCCAGCATTTT.

This clone has just one count. The CDR3 is CASSEEGSGRPREQYF. The CDR3 DNA reads TGTGCCAGCAGTGAAGAGGGTAGCGGGAGGCCTCGAGAGCAGTACTTC. This chain connects TRBV25-1 to TRBJ2-7; 10 positions match TRBD2. V was pared by 2 bases and J by 7 bases, with 11 bases of the junction left unmatched. The CDR3 has 16 amino acids. Germline V gene sequence: CDR1 MGHDK, CDR2 SYGVNS.

CDR3 sequence reads: CASSEITLGNEQFF. Here the CDR3 DNA reads TGTGCCAGCAGTGAGATAACTCTGGGAAATGAGCAGTTCTTC. The chain joins TRBV6-1 to TRBJ2-1; D unresolved. The V gene lost 3 bases and the J gene lost 7 bases, with 13 bases spanning the gap. Germline values: CDR1 MNHNS, CDR2 SASEGT. The CDR3 totals 14 residues.

The V gene is TRBV7-8, the J gene TRBJ2-1; TRBD1 aligns across 10 bases. The J segment lost 6 bases and the V segment lost 7 bases, leaving 6 bases of the junction unmatched. Germline V CDR1 and CDR2: SGHVS, FQNEAQ. The CDR3 is 14 amino acids. DNA for the CDR3: TGTGCCAGCAACTGGGGACAGGGGAGCAATGAGCAGTTCTTC. It yields the protein CASNWGQGSNEQFF.

This clone was counted between two and nine times. The V and J genes are TRBV6-1 and TRBJ2-7, with D perhaps TRBD2 (7 bases). The germline V gene encodes CDR1 MNHNS and CDR2 SASEGT. The CDR3 consists of 21 residues. The ends were cut back, 0 bases at V and 1 base at J, with 28 bases in the middle. CDR3 loop: CASSEALVGQGRAQGSYEQYF. The CDR3 nucleotides are TGTGCCAGCAGTGAAGCGCTCGTGGGGCAGGGGAGGGCCCAGGGGTCCTACGAGCAGTACTTC.

The chain recombines TRBV10-3 with TRBJ1-3, with 8 bases that match TRBD1. Germline-derived CDR1 and CDR2 are ENHRY and SYGVKD. V was pared by 2 bases and J by 0 bases, with 6 bases of the junction left unmatched. The CDR3 extends over 17 amino acids. The CDR3 reads CAISEDRGLGSGNTIYF. In nucleotides, the CDR3 is TGTGCCATCAGTGAGGACAGGGGCCTGGGCTCTGGAAACACCATATATTTT.

This rearrangement joins TRBV7-2 to TRBJ2-1; the D gene could be TRBD1 or TRBD2 (5 bases each). The CDR3 has 16 amino acids. Germline V CDR1 and CDR2: SGHTA, FQGNSA. V was shortened by 5 bases and J by 0 bases, with 14 bases between the two germline ends. As DNA, the CDR3 is TGTGCCAGCAGCCTCCGGGGCCAGAGCTCCTACAATGAGCAGTTCTTC. It codes for CASSLRGQSSYNEQFF.

The V gene is TRBV7-9, the J gene TRBJ2-1, with D tentatively TRBD1 or TRBD2 (6 bases each). Trimming removed 4 bases at V and 0 bases at J, with 16 bases between. This CDR3 contains 17 residues. CDR1 and CDR2 from the germline V gene are SEHNR and FQNEAQ (reference sequence). The CDR3 DNA follows: TGTGCCAGCAGCTCCCAGGGGACCGGGAGCTCCTACAATGAGCAGTTCTTC. Translating gives CASSSQGTGSSYNEQFF.

This chain connects TRBV20-1 to TRBJ2-7; D unresolved. Deletions cut 0 bases from V and 4 bases from J, with 4 bases between. The CDR3 has 11 residues. Germline V gene lookup returns CDR1 DFQATT and CDR2 SNEGSKA (reference sequence). The DNA for the CDR3 is TGCAGTGCTAGAGAGGGATACGAGCAGTACTTC. Translation gives CSAREGYEQYF.